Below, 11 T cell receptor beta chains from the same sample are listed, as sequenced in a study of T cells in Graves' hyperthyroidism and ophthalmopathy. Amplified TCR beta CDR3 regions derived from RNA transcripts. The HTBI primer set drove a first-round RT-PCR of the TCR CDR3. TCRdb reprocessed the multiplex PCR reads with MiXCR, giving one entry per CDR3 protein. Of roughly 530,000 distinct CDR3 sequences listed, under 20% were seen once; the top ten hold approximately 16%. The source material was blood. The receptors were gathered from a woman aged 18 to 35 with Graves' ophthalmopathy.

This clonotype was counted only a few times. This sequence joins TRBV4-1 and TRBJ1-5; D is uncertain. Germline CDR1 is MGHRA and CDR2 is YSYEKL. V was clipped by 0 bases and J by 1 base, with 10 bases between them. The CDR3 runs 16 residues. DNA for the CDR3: TGCGCCAGCAGCCAAGATTTCGGCGCAAGCAATCAGCCCCAGCATTTT. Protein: CASSQDFGASNQPQHF.

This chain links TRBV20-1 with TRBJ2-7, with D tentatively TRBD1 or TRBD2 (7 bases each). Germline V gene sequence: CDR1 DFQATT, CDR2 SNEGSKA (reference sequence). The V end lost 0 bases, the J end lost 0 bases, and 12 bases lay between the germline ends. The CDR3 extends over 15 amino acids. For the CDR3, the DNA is TGCAGTGCTAGAGATCAGGGGGGGAGCTCCTACGAGCAGTACTTC. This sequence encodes CSARDQGGSSYEQYF.

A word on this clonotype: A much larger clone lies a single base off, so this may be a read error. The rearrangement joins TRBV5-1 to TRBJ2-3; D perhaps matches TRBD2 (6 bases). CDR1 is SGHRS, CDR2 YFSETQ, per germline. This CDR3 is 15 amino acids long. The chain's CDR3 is CANSPGRGSTDTQYF. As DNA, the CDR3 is TGCGCCAACAGCCCGGGGCGGGGATCCACAGATACGCAGTATTTT. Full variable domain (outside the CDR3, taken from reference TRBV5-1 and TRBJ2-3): KAGVTQTPRYLIKTRGQQVTLSCSPISGHRSVSWYQQTPGQGLQFLFEYFSETQRNKGNFPGRFSGRQFSNSRSEMNVSTLELGDSALYLCANSPGRGSTDTQYFGPGTRLTVL.

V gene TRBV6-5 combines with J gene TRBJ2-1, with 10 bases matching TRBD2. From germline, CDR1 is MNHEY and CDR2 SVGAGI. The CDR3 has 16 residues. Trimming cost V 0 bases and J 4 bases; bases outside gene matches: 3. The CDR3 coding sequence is TGTGCCAGCAGTTACTCGAGCGGGGGGGCGTACAATGAGCAGTTCTTC. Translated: CASSYSSGGAYNEQFF.

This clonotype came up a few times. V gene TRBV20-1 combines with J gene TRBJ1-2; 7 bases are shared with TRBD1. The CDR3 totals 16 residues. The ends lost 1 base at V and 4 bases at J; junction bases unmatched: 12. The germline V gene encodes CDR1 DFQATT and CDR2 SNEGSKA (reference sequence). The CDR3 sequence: CSARANTGDFAYGYTF. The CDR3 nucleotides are TGCAGTGCTAGAGCTAATACAGGGGATTTTGCCTATGGCTACACCTTC.

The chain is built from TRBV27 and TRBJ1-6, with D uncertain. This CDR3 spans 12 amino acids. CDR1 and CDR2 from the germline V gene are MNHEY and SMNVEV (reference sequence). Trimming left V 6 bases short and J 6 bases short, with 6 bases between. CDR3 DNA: TGTGCCAGCAGGGACCCTAATTCACCCCTCCACTTT. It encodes CASRDPNSPLHF.

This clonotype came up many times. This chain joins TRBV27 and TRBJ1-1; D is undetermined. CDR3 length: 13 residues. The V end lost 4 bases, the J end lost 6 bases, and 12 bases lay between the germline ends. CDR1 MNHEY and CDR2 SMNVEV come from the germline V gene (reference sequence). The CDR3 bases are TGTGCCAGCAGTTATTTCAGTGGGGCTGAAGCTTTCTTT. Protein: CASSYFSGAEAFF.

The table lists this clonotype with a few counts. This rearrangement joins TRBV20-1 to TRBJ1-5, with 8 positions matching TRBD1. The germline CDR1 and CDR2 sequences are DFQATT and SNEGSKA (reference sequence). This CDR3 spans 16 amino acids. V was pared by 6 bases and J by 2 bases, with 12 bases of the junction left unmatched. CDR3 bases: TGCAGTGCCCGATCTATAGACAGGGGAGGCAATCAGCCCCAGCATTTT. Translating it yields CSARSIDRGGNQPQHF.

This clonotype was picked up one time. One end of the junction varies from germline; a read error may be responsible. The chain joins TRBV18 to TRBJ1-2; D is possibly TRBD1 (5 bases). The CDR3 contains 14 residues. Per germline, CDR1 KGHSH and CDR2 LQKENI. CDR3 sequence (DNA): TGTGCCGGCTCACCTTCCACAGAGCACTATGGAGGGGCCTTC. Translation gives CAGSPSTEHYGGAF.

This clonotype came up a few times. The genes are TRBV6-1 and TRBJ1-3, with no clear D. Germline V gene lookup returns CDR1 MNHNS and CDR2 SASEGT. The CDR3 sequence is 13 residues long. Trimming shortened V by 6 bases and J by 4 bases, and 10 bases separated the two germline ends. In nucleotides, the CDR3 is TGTGCCAGCAGAGGACTGGTAGGAAACACCATATATTTT. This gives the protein CASRGLVGNTIYF.

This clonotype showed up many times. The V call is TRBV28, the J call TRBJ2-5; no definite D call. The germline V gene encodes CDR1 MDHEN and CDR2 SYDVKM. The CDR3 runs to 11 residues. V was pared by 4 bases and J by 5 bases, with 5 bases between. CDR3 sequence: CASSSPETQYF. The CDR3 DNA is TGTGCCAGCAGTTCCCCGGAGACCCAGTACTTC. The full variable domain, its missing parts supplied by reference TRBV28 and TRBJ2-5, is DVKVTQSSRYLVKRTGEKVFLECVQDMDHENMFWYRQDPGLGLRLIYFSYDVKMKEKGDIPEGYSVSREKKERFSLILESASTNQTSMYLCASSSPETQYFGPGTRLLVL.